The following is a T cell receptor beta chain sequence with its context. Its antigen remains unidentified. No clone much larger than this one lies a single base away; base qualities are absent. The library was obtained by the immunoSEQ multiplex PCR assay. For TCR sequencing, RNA was extracted from every sample and reverse transcribed into cDNA to serve as template. SuperScript III was used to make first-strand cDNA, primed with a 2:1 mix of oligo-dT and random hexamers. A synthetic immune receptor repertoire was used to measure amplification bias, and any remaining bias was corrected computationally. The paper's processing steps were these. Raw reads were preprocessed to remove errors, and CDR3 was defined according to IMGT conventions as the region from the conserved cysteine to phenylalanine. To get clonality, Shannon entropy was normalized by log2 of the number of productive unique TCRs and the result was subtracted from 1. CD4 or CD8 identity of scalp clones was inferred by cross-referencing scalp TCRbeta sequences with sorted blood CD4 and CD8 repertoires. This immuneACCESS table, as held by TCRdb, lists in-frame sequences with V and J called but not all clones. Of the missing ones, under half trace to an unresolved V gene in checked studies; the others have no known cause. D and trimming come from the DNA, and the V and J calls and clone size come from that table. In this sample the table shows about 150,000 clones, roughly 60% of which occur a single time. The top ten clones comprise over 4% of the sample.

PBMCs were isolated by density centrifugation and stained for CD3, CD4 and CD8, after which CD4+ and CD8+ T cells were sorted on a FACSAria. Unaffected controls provided scalp biopsies and blood samples. The CDR3 runs 14 residues from the cysteine to the phenylalanine. Solely the CDR3 DNA is kept, with 42 bases framed from the first base. CDR1 and CDR2 were assigned from the germline V gene as SQVTM and ANQGSEA. V is pruned by 4 bases and J by 7 bases, leaving 7 bases of the junction without a gene match. This specimen comes from a study of CD8+ T cells in alopecia areata listed by TCRdb under 2018. General notes on the study: The study used high-throughput TCRbeta sequencing to examine T cell clonal expansion in alopecia areata, in both the C3H/HeJ mouse model and human patients. Human TCRbeta sequencing covered scalp tissue and sorted CD4+ and CD8+ peripheral blood T cells from patchy and totalis/universalis alopecia areata patients and healthy controls. immunoSEQ multiplex PCR using 35 Vbeta forward primers and 13 Jbeta reverse primers was used to amplify TCRbeta CDR3 regions. Clonality in the scalp was compared among normal scalp (n=4), patchy alopecia areata scalp (n=8), and alopecia totalis/universalis scalp (n=8). RNA was obtained with the PAXgene miRNA kit for fixed scalp, the miRNeasy kit for PBMCs, and the RNeasy kit for mouse skin.

Here is what the overall study found, with its caveats: Higher clonality and more expanded CD8+ clones were observed in lesional scalp than in normal scalp, particularly in alopecia totalis/universalis, a finding suggestive of antigenic drive. Compared with mice, TCR sequences shared between patients were less clear, possibly partly because of HLA diversity across the patient population. Unlike mouse skin, where gammadelta T cells dominate, normal human skin contains resident alphabeta T cells that get sequenced too, which complicates analysis of the scalp TCR repertoire.

The source is a human donor in good health. Sequenced: CD4+ T cells sorted from blood. The chain employs TRBV29-1 and TRBJ2-2; 9 bases in the junction line up with TRBD1. In nucleotide form, the sequence is TGCAGCGTTGGCTCCGGGACAGGGTACGGGGAGCTGTTTTTT. The encoded protein is CSVGSGTGYGELFF.